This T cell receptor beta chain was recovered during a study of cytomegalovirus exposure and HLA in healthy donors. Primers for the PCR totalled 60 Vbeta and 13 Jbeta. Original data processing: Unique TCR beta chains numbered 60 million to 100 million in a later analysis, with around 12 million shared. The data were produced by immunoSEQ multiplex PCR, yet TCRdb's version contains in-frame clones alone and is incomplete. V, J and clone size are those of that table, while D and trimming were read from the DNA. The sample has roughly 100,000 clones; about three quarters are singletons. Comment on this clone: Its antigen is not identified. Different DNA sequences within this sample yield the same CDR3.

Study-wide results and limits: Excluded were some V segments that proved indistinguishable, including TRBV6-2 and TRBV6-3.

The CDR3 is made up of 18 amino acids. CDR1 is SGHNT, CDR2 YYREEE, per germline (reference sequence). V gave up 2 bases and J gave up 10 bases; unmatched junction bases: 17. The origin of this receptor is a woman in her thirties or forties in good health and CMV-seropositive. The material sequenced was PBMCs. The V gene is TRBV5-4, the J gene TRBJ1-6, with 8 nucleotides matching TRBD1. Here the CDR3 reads CASSFSTAGGGLSSPLHF. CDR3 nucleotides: TGTGCCAGCAGCTTCTCGACGGCAGGGGGCGGGTTAAGCTCACCCCTCCACTTT. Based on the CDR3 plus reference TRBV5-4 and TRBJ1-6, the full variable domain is ETGVTQSPTHLIKTRGQQVTLRCSSQSGHNTVSWYQQALGQGPQFIFQYYREEENGRGNFPPRFSGLQFPNYSSELNVNALELDDSALYLCASSFSTAGGGLSSPLHFGNGTRLTVT.